The present T cell receptor (beta chain) was sequenced within a study of yellow fever vaccine responses in identical twins. This CDR3 has 17 residues. Using its own MiXCR run on the RT-PCR reads, TCRdb lists one record per CDR3 protein. The table has fewer than 35,000 distinct CDR3 sequences, approximately 54% seen once; the top ten hold around 5%. Findings and caveats of the study: Twins' vaccine T cell response reportedly gave the appearance of partial convergence and partial personalization.

As concerns this clonotype: Its antigen is currently unknown.

This chain links TRBV21-1 with TRBJ1-5; the tabulated D call, TRBD1, remains unverified against the DNA. TRBV21-1 constitutes a pseudogene. Here the sequenced sample was T cells from blood (PBMCs), unsorted or a sorted subset (not recorded which), taken before or after yellow fever vaccination (not recorded which). The source of this sequence is a woman in her late teens or twenties who received the yellow fever vaccine. CDR3: CASRPPCEDPKNQPQHF. CDR3 nucleotides: TGTGCCAGCAGACCCCCCTGTGAGGATCCAAAAAATCAGCCCCAGCATTTT.